This T cell receptor beta chain was sequenced for a study of PD-1 blockade in classical Hodgkin lymphoma. TCRdb's copy holds only in-frame clones and misses some; the assay was immunoSEQ multiplex PCR. The sample includes tens of thousands of clones, 80% to 85% seen only once; the top ten take approximately 1.7%. Every patient was affected by relapse after autologous stem cell transplantation, while exposure to brentuximab vedotin was not uniform. Magnetic negative selection served to purify CD4+ T cells out of PBMCs that had been thawed. The length of the CDR3 is 18 residues. Between the trimmed V and J ends, which lost 7 bases and 0 bases, there was a span of 19 bases. Germline CDR1 and CDR2: LNHDA and SQIVND (reference sequence).

This clonotype was obtained from a human donor with classical Hodgkin lymphoma. The V and J genes are TRBV19 and TRBJ2-6; D may be TRBD1 (9 bases). This specimen consisted of CD4+ T cells from blood, obtained at baseline. The CDR3 coding sequence is TGTGCCAGTATAGCGGGACAGGGTTACCGCTCTGGGGCCAACGTCCTGACTTTC. It codes for CASIAGQGYRSGANVLTF.